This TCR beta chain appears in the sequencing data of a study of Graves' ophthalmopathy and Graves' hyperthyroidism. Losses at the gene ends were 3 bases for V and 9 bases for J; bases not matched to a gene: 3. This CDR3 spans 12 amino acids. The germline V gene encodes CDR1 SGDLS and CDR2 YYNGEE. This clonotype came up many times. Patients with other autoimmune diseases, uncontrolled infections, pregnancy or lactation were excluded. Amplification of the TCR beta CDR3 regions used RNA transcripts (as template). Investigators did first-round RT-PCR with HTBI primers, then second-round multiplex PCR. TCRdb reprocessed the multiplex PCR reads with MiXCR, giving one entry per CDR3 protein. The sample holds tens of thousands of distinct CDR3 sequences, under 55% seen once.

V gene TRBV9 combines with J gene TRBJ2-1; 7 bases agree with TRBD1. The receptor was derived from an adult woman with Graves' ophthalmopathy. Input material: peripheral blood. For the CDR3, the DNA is TGTGCCAGCAGCGGGGGACAGTCTGAGCAGTTCTTC. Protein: CASSGGQSEQFF.